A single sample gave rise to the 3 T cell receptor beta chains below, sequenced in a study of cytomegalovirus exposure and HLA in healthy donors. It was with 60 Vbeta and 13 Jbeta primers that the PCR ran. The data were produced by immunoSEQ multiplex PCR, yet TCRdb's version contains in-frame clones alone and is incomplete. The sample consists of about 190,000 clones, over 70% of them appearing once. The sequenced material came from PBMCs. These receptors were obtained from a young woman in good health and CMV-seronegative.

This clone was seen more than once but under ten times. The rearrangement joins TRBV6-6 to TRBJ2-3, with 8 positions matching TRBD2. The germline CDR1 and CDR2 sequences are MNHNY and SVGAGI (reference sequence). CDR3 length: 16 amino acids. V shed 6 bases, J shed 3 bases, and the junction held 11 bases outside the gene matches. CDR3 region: CASRNPGGGGTDTQYF. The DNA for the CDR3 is TGTGCCAGCAGAAACCCGGGCGGCGGGGGGACAGATACGCAGTATTTT.

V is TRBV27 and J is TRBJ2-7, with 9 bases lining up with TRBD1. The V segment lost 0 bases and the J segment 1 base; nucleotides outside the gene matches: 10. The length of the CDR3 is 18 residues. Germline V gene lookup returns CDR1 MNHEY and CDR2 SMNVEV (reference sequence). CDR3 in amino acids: CASSLSGTGTLFSYEQYF. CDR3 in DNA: TGTGCCAGCAGTTTATCCGGGACAGGGACCCTTTTTTCCTACGAGCAGTACTTC.

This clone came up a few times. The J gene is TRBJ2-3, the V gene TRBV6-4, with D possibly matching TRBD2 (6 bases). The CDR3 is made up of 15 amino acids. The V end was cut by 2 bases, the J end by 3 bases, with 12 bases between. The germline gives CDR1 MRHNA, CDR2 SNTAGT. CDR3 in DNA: TGTGCCAGCAGTGACGGAACGGGAGAGACAGATACGCAGTATTTT. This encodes CASSDGTGETDTQYF.